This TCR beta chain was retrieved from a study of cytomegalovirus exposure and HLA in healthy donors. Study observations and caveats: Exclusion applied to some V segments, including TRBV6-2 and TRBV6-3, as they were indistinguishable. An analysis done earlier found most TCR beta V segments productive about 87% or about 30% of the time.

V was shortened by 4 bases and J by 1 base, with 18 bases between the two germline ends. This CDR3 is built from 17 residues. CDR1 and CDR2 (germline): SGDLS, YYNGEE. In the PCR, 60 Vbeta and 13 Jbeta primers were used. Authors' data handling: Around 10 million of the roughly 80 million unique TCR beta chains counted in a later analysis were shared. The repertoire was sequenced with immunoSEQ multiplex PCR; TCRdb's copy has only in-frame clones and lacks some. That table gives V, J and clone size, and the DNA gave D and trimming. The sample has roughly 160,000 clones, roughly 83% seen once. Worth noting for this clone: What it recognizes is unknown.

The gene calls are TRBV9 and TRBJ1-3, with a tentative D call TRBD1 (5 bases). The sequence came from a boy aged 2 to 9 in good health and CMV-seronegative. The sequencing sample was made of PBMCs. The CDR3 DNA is TGTGCCAGCAGCTTCCACCCCGGGACTCCTTCTGGAAACACCATATATTTT. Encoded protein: CASSFHPGTPSGNTIYF.